This T cell receptor (beta chain) is from a study of T cell repertoires in cytomegalovirus infection. Study in general: From public TCR beta signatures came an indication of both CMV infection and matching HLA type.

Germline CDR1 LGHNA, CDR2 YSLEER. Trimming cost V 0 bases and J 5 bases, with 11 bases left between them. There are 15 residues in the CDR3. There are many counts of this clonotype. The antigen remains unidentified. Overall study findings and caveats: The ex vivo response was dominated by HLA-C-restricted CMV-specific TCR beta clonotypes. The study identified carriers of CMV plus the relevant HLA from cumulative public TCR beta family frequency.

TCRdb re-derived calls from the reads in MiXCR, one entry per CDR3 protein. This table has 150,000 or so distinct CDR3 sequences, 6.5% appearing once. Sequencing was carried out using PBMCs. The chain is built from TRBV4-3 and TRBJ1-5; perhaps TRBD1 as D (5 bases). The TCR was taken from a human donor in good health (CMV status not recorded). Some clones in this sample may be carry-over from other donors' samples. CDR3 loop: CASSQEYRGDQPQHF. CDR3 coding DNA: TGCGCCAGCAGCCAAGAGTATAGGGGAGATCAGCCCCAGCATTTT.